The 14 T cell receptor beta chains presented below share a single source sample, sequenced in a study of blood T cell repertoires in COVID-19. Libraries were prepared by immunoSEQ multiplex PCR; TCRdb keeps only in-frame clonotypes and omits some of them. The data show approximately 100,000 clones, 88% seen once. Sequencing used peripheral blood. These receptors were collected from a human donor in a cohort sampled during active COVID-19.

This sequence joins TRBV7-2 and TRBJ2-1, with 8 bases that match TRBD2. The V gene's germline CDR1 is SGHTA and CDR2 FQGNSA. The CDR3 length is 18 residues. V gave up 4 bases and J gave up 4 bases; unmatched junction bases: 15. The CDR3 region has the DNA TGTGCCAGCAGCTCTCCGCGTATAGCGGGACCCGGTTACAATGAGCAGTTCTTC. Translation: CASSSPRIAGPGYNEQFF.

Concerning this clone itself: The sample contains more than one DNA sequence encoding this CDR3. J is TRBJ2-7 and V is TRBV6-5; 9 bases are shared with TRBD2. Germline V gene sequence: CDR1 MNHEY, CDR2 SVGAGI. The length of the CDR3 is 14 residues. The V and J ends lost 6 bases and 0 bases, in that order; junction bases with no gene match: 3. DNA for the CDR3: TGTGCCAGCAGCCTAGCGGGGAGCTCCTACGAGCAGTACTTC. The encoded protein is CASSLAGSSYEQYF.

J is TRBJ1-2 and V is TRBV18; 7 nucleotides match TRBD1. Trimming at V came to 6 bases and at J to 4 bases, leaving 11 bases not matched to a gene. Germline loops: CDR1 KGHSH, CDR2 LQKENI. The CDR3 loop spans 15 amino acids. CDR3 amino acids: CASSHTGENFYGYTF. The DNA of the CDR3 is TGTGCCAGCTCCCACACAGGGGAGAACTTCTATGGCTACACCTTC.

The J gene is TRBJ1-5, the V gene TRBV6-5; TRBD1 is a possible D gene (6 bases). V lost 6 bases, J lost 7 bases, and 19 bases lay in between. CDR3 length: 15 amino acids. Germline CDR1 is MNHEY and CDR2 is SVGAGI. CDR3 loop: CASSYTGKVWQPQHF. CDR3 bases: TGTGCCAGCAGCTATACAGGGAAGGTTTGGCAGCCCCAGCATTTT.

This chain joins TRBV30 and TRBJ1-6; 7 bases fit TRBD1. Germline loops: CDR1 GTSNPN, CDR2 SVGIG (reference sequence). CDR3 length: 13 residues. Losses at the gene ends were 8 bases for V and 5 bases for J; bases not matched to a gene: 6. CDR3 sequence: CALAGTDNSPLHF. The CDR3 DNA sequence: TGTGCCCTAGCCGGGACAGATAATTCACCCCTCCACTTT.

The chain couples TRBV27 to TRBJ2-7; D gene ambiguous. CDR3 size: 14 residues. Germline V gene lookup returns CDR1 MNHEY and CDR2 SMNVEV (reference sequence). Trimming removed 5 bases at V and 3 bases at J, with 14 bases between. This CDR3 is CASSPTTSIYEQYF. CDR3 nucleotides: TGTGCCAGCAGTCCCACTACCTCCATCTACGAGCAGTACTTC.

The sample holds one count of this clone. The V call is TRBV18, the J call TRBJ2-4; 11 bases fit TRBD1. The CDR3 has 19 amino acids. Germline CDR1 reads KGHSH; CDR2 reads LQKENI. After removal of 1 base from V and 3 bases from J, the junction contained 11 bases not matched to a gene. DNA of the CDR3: TGTGCCAGCTCACCACTACGCGGGACAGGGGGACCTGGCAAAAACATTCAGTACTTC. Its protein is CASSPLRGTGGPGKNIQYF.

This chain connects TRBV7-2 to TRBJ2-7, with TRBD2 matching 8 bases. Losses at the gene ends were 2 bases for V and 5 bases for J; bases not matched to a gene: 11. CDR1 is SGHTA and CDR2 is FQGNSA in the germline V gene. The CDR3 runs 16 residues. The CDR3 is CASSLWIAGGADEQYF. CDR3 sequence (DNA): TGTGCCAGCAGCTTATGGATCGCGGGGGGCGCGGACGAGCAGTACTTC.

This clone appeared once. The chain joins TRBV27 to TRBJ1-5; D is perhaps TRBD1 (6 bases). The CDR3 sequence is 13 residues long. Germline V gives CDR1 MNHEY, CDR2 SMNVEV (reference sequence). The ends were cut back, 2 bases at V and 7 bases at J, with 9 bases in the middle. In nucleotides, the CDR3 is TGTGCCAGCAGTTTAGCGGGGGGCCAGCCCCAGCATTTT. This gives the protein CASSLAGGQPQHF.

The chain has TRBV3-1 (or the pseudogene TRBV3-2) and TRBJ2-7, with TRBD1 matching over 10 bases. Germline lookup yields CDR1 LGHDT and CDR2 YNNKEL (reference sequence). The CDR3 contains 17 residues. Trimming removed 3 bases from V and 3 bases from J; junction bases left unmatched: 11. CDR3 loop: CASSHFEFGTGVYEQYF. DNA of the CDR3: TGTGCCAGCAGCCATTTTGAGTTCGGGACAGGGGTCTACGAGCAGTACTTC.

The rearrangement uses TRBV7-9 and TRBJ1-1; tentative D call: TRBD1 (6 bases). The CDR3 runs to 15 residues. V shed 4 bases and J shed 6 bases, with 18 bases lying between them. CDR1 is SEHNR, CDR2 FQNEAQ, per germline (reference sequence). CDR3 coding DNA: TGTGCCAGCAGCTCTGGGTCAATACAGGGCCCTGAAGCTTTCTTT. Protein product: CASSSGSIQGPEAFF. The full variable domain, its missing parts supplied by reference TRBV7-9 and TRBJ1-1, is DTGVSQNPRHKITKRGQNVTFRCDPISEHNRLYWYRQTLGQGPEFLTYFQNEAQLEKSRLLSDRFSAERPKGSFSTLEIQRTEQGDSAMYLCASSSGSIQGPEAFFGQGTRLTVV.

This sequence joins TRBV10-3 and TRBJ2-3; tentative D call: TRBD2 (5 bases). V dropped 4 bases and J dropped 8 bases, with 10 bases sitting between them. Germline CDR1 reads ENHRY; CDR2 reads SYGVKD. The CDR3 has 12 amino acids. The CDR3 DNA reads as TGTGCCATCAGTGGAGGGCGGAGTACGCAGTATTTT. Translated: CAISGGRSTQYF.

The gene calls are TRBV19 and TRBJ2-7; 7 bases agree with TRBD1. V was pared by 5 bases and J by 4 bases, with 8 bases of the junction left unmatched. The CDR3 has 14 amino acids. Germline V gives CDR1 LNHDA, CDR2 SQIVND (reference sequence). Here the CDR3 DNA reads TGTGCCAGTAGTCCGACAGGGTCCTTGTACGAGCAGTACTTC. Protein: CASSPTGSLYEQYF.

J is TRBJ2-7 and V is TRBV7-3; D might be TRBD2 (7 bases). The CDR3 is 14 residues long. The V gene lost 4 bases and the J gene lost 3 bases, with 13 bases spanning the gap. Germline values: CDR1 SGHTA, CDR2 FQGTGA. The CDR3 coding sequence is TGTGCCAGCAGCTCACAGGGAGGGAACTACGAGCAGTACTTC. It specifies CASSSQGGNYEQYF.